The 8 T cell receptor beta chains reported below all come from one sample, sequenced in a study of blood T cells in healthy people across ages. Alongside a J-beta primer mix, a sample-barcoded 5' primer served in a second PCR lasting about 7 to 12 cycles. Using its own MiXCR run on the 5' RACE reads, TCRdb lists one record per CDR3 protein. The sample includes roughly 1,500,000 distinct CDR3 sequences, roughly 45% of them seen just once. Sequencing was carried out using blood. The receptors originated from a woman younger than 35 in good health.

This clonotype has at least ten counts. This chain links TRBV4-1 with TRBJ2-7, with TRBD2 identical over 7 bases. Per germline, CDR1 MGHRA and CDR2 YSYEKL. This CDR3 is built from 17 residues. V dropped 2 bases and J dropped 4; count of bases not matched to a gene: 14. The CDR3 loop is CASSQRNGGVQGYEQYF. CDR3 DNA: TGCGCCAGCAGCCAAAGGAATGGGGGGGTCCAGGGTTACGAGCAGTACTTC.

The chain joins TRBV10-3 to TRBJ2-3; either TRBD1 or TRBD2 may fit D (6 bases each). This CDR3 has 14 residues. The V and J ends lost 8 bases and 4 bases respectively, with 16 bases between them. Germline V gene data show CDR1 as ENHRY and CDR2 as SYGVKD. CDR3 amino acids: CAIGWGAPADTQYF. CDR3 DNA: TGTGCCATCGGGTGGGGGGCACCGGCAGATACGCAGTATTTT.

This sequence joins TRBV5-1 and TRBJ2-5; TRBD2 matches at 10 bases. The V gene end was trimmed by 1 base and the J gene end by 11 bases; junction bases not matched to a gene: 14. The length of the CDR3 is 16 residues. The germline V gene encodes CDR1 SGHRS and CDR2 YFSETQ. CDR3 loop: CASSLSASGGNNEQYF. The CDR3 DNA sequence: TGCGCCAGCAGCTTGTCGGCTAGCGGGGGTAACAATGAGCAGTACTTC.

This clonotype appeared once. This may arise from a read error, as a much more abundant clone is one base away. The V gene is TRBV29-1, the J gene TRBJ2-7, with a weak D call TRBD1 (6 bases). CDR1 SQVTM and CDR2 ANQGSEA come from the germline V gene. V was clipped by 0 bases and J by 7 bases, with 13 bases between them. There are 13 residues in the CDR3. CDR3 sequence reads: CSVEDLGDNEQYF. In DNA, the CDR3 is TGCAGCGTTGAAGATCTGGGGGACAATGAGCAGTACTTC.

This chain links TRBV4-1 with TRBJ2-1; 8 bases agree with TRBD2. The ends lost 2 bases at V and 4 bases at J; junction bases unmatched: 7. This CDR3 spans 16 amino acids. The germline V gene has CDR1 MGHRA and CDR2 YSYEKL. CDR3 DNA: TGCGCCAGCAGCCAATCGCAGGGACTAGGGTACAATGAGCAGTTCTTC. As protein: CASSQSQGLGYNEQFF.

The sample holds a few counts of this clonotype. The rearrangement uses TRBV10-3 and TRBJ2-3; TRBD2 matches at 14 bases. The CDR3 is made up of 17 amino acids. The germline gives CDR1 ENHRY, CDR2 SYGVKD. V lost 9 bases and J lost 4; bases outside the gene matches: 12. CDR3 protein: CAIQGLAGGLTADTQYF. CDR3 DNA sequence: TGTGCCATTCAAGGACTAGCGGGGGGCCTTACCGCAGATACGCAGTATTTT.

A few counts support this clonotype. The V gene is TRBV29-1, the J gene TRBJ2-1; D remains ambiguous. Germline CDR1 reads SQVTM; CDR2 reads ANQGSEA. V was pared by 4 bases and J by 7 bases, with 17 bases between. The length of the CDR3 is 14 residues. CDR3 DNA sequence: TGCAGCGTTGTCCGTCGCCTCGCCCCGAATGAGCAGTTCTTC. Protein: CSVVRRLAPNEQFF.

The chain is built from TRBV6-6 and TRBJ2-7, with 9 nucleotides matching TRBD2. Germline CDR1 is MNHNY and CDR2 is SVGAGI (reference sequence). CDR3 length: 15 residues. V was clipped by 10 bases and J by 3 bases; unmatched bases: 13. The CDR3 sequence is CAIHQTRAGGYEQYF. The CDR3 bases are TGTGCCATCCACCAAACCCGAGCGGGAGGCTACGAGCAGTACTTC.